This T cell receptor beta chain was recorded in a study of blood T cell repertoires in COVID-19. The protocol was immunoSEQ multiplex PCR, while the TCRdb copy is restricted to in-frame clones and leaves out a portion. The table shows over 250,000 clones, with under 90% occurring only once. With 0 bases clipped from V and 2 bases from J, the junction kept 4 bases outside the gene matches. The CDR3 has 16 residues. Germline-derived CDR1 and CDR2 are LNHNV and YYDKDF (reference sequence). Sample: PBMCs or T cells enriched from blood (not recorded which). The chain joins TRBV15 to TRBJ2-1; 7 bases are a match to TRBD1. The TCR originated in a woman aged 55 to 70 who had recovered from COVID-19. Written as DNA, the CDR3 is TGTGCCACCAGCAGAGACCGGGACAGCACCTACAATGAGCAGTTCTTC. Its protein is CATSRDRDSTYNEQFF.